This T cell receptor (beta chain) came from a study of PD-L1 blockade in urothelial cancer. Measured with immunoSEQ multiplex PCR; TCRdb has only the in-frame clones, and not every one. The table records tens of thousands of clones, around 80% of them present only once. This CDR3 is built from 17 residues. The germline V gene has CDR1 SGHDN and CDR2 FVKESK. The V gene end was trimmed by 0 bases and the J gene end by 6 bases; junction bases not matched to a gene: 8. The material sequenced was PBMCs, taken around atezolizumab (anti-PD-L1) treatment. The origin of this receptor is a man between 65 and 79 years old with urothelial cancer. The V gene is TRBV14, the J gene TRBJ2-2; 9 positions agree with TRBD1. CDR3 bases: TGTGCCAGCAGCCAAGATAAAGGGACAGGGTTCTCCGGGGAGCTGTTTTTT. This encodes CASSQDKGTGFSGELFF.